This paragraph reports one T cell receptor beta chain. This specimen comes from a study of PD-L1 blockade in urothelial cancer. Across the study: Prior chemotherapy ranged from 0 to 3 regimens per patient.

Time point meaning: pretreatment peripheral blood. Looked up from germline, CDR1 is MNHEY and CDR2 is SMNVEV (reference sequence). With V trimmed by 3 bases and J by 5 bases, 7 bases remained unmatched. The CDR3 spans 15 residues. Sequencing was performed with immunoSEQ multiplex PCR; in TCRdb, only in-frame clones are kept and a portion is missing. The table lists 60,000 to 75,000 clones, 65% to 85% of them singletons, with 9% to 9.5% in the top ten. This receptor was obtained from a woman between 65 and 79 years old with urothelial cancer. The starting material was PBMCs, obtained around atezolizumab (anti-PD-L1) treatment. The chain links TRBV27 to TRBJ1-5; TRBD1 matches 7 bases. Here the CDR3 reads CASSLLGGDHQPQHF. The DNA for the CDR3 is TGTGCCAGCAGTTTGTTAGGGGGCGATCATCAGCCCCAGCATTTT.